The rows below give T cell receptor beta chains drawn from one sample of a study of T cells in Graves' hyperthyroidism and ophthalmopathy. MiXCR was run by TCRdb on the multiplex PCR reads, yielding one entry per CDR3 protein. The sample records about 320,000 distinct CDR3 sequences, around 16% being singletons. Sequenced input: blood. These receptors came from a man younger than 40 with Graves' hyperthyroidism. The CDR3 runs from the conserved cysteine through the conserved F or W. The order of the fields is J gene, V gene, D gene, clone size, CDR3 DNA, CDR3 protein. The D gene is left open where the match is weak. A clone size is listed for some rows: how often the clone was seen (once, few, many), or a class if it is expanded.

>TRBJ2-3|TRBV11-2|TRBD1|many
TGTGCCAGCAGCCCCCTCAGGGGGCTAGGATATACGCAGTATTTT
CASSPLRGLGYTQYF
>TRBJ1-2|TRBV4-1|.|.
TGCGCCAGCAGCCCACTTCAGAGGGCAGACTATGGCTACACCTTC
CASSPLQRADYGYTF
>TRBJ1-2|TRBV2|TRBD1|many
TGTGCCAGCAGTGAAGGGGGACAGGCCTATGGCTACACCTTC
CASSEGGQAYGYTF
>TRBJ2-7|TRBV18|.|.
TGTGCCAGCTCACTCACCTTGGGCCCTGGGGACGAGCAGTACTTC
CASSLTLGPGDEQYF
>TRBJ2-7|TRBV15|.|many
TGTGCCACCAGTGGAGGGGGCGCAGTCTTCTCCTACGAGCAGTACTTC
CATSGGGAVFSYEQYF
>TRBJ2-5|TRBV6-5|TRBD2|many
TGTGCCAGCAGTTACTCCCTAGCGGGAGCCCCATGGATCCAGTACTTC
CASSYSLAGAPWIQYF
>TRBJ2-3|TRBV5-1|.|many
TGCGCCAGCAGCTCCGGGGTTCCCCTCGGCACAGATACGCAGTATTTT
CASSSGVPLGTDTQYF
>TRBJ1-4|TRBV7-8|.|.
TGTGCCAGCAGCTTAAGTAGGAGGAATTCTGAAAAACTGTTTTTT
CASSLSRRNSEKLFF
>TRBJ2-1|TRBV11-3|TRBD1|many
TGTGCCAGCAGCCAAACAGGGGAAAGCTCCTACAATGAGCAGTTCTTC
CASSQTGESSYNEQFF
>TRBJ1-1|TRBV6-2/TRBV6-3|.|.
TGTGCCAGCAGTTACGGGGTCGCCGGAGCTTTCTTT
CASSYGVAGAFF
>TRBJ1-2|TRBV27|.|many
TGTGCCAGCAGTCCGACAGTTCTGAATGGCTACACCTTC
CASSPTVLNGYTF
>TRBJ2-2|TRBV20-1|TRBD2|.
TGCAGTGCTGCCAGACTAGCGGGAGCCGGGGAGCTGTTTTTT
CSAARLAGAGELFF
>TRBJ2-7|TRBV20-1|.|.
TGCAGTGCTATTGAGGGATCCTACGAGCAGTACTTC
CSAIEGSYEQYF
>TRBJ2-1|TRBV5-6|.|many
TGTGCCAGCAGCTTCAGGGGGCGTAGCGGGATTTACTACAATGAGCAGTTCTTC
CASSFRGRSGIYYNEQFF
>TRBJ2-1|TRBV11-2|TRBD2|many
TGTGCCAGCAGCTTCACTAGCGGGAGGCTGGATGAGCAGTTCTTC
CASSFTSGRLDEQFF
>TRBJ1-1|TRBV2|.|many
TGTGCCAGCGGGGGGGCCCCGAACACTGAAGCTTTCTTT
CASGGAPNTEAFF
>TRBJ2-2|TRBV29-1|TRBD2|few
TGCAGCGTTGGACATTCGCCGTCTAGCGGGAGACAAGAGGCCGGGGAGCTGTTTTTT
CSVGHSPSSGRQEAGELFF
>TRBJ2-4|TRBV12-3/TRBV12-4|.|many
TGTGCCAGCAGTTTCGCAGGCAAAAACATTCAGTACTTC
CASSFAGKNIQYF
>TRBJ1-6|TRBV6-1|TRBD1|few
TGTGCCAGCAGTCAGGGGGGTAATTCACCCCTCCACTTT
CASSQGGNSPLHF
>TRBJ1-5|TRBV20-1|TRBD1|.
TGCAGTGCTAAAACAGGGGGCCAGCCCCAGCATTTT
CSAKTGGQPQHF
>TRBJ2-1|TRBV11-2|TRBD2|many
TGTGCCAGCAGCTTACGGAGCGGGAGCTCTTACAATGAGCAGTTCTTC
CASSLRSGSSYNEQFF
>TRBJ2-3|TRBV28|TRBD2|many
TGTGCCAGCAGTTTCGGCGGGAGGCTGAGCACAGATACGCAGTATTTT
CASSFGGRLSTDTQYF
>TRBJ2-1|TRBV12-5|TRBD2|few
TGTGCTAGTGGTTTGTGGGGGGGGACTAGCGGGAGAAATGAGCAGTTCTTC
CASGLWGGTSGRNEQFF
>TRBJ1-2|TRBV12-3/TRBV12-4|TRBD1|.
TGTGCCAGCAGTCTTGGGACAGGGCATCGTGGCTACACCTTC
CASSLGTGHRGYTF
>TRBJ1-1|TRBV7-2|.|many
TGTGCCAGCAGCTCCACGGGGAGGGCTGAAGCTTTCTTT
CASSSTGRAEAFF
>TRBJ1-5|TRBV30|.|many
TGTGCCTGGAGTGGCGGGTATAGCAATCAGCCCCAGCATTTT
CAWSGGYSNQPQHF
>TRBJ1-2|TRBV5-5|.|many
TGTGCCAGCAGCGCCGAATTGGGTGGACGTAAATGGGACTATGGCTACACCTTC
CASSAELGGRKWDYGYTF
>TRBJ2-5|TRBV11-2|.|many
TGTGCCAGCAGCCGTACAACGAGACGGCGGGAAGAGACCCAGTACTTC
CASSRTTRRREETQYF
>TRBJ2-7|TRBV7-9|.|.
TGTGCCAGCAGCATAGTCCTTGGGGACTCCTACGAGCAGTACTTC
CASSIVLGDSYEQYF
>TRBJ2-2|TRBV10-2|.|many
TGCGCCAGCAGTGAGGGGGGGACTGCCCTACTCACCGGGGAGCTGTTTTTT
CASSEGGTALLTGELFF
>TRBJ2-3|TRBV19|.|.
TGTGCCAGTAGTACCCTTTCAACGAGTACGCAGTATTTT
CASSTLSTSTQYF
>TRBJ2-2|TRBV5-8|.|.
TGTGCCAGCAGCCCCCTCTACGTGGACGCCGGGGAGCTGTTTTTT
CASSPLYVDAGELFF
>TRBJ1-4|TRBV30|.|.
TGTGCCTGGAGTGTACTGGGGTCGGAAGAAAAACTGTTTTTT
CAWSVLGSEEKLFF
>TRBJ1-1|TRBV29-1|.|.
TGCAGCGTTGAAGCGGGCTCGAACACTGAAGCTTTCTTT
CSVEAGSNTEAFF
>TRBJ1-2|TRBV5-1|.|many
TGCGCCAGCAGGGCGGGGGCTATCTATGGCTACACCTTC
CASRAGAIYGYTF
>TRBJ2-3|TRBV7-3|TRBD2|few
TGTGCCAGCAGCTTAGGGCGGGAGGTCACAGATACGCAGTATTTT
CASSLGREVTDTQYF
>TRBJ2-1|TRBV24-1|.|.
TGTGCCACCAGTGATTTAGGGTCCGGCGATGAGCAGTTCTTC
CATSDLGSGDEQFF
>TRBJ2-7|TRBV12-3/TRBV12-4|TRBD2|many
TGTGCCAGCAGCCACAGCGGGAGGCCCTCCTACGAGCAGTACTTC
CASSHSGRPSYEQYF
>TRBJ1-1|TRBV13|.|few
TGTGCCAGCAGCTTAGGAATGCGGGACGGATCTGAAGCTTTCTTT
CASSLGMRDGSEAFF
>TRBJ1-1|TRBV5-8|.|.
TGTGCCAGCAGCTCGGACAAGAGGGCTTTCTTT
CASSSDKRAFF
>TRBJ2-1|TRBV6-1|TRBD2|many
TGTGCCAGCAGTATAGCGGGAGATAGGGATGAGCAGTTCTTC
CASSIAGDRDEQFF
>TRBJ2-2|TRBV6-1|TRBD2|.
TGTGCCAGCAGCCACCCCACTCTAGCGGGAGAGTGGGACACCGGGGAGCTGTTTTTT
CASSHPTLAGEWDTGELFF
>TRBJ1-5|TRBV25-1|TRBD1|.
TGTGCCAGCAGTGCAGGGGGGGCCCAGCCCCAGCATTTT
CASSAGGAQPQHF
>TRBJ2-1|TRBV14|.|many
TGTGCCAGCAGCCTTGGTGGGCTTGAGCAGTTCTTC
CASSLGGLEQFF
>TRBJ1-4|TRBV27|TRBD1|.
TGTGCCAGCCGACAGGGGGCGGCTGAAAAACTGTTTTTT
CASRQGAAEKLFF
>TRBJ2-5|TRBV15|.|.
TGTGCCACCAGCGGCGGAGCGGAGGGGCAAGAGACCCAGTACTTC
CATSGGAEGQETQYF
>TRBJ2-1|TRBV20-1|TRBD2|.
TGCAGTGCCGTAAGCGGGAGCTCCTACAATGAGCAGTTCTTC
CSAVSGSSYNEQFF
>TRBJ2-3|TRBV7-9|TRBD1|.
TGTGCCAGCAGCTCACCGGGACAGGGTGGAGATACGCAGTATTTT
CASSSPGQGGDTQYF
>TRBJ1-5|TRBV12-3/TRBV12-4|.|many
TGTGCCAGCAGGGGGGAAGGCAATCAGCCCCAGCATTTT
CASRGEGNQPQHF
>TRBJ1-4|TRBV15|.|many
TGTGCCACCAGCATCCGGGGGCTATTGAACCAGGAACTGTTTTTT
CATSIRGLLNQELFF
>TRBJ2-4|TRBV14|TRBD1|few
TGTGCCAGCAGCCAAGCACCAGGGGGCAAAAACATTCAGTACTTC
CASSQAPGGKNIQYF
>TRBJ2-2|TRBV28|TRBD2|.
TGTGCCAGCAGTTCTACCGGGACTAGCGGGAGGACCGGGGAGCTGTTTTTT
CASSSTGTSGRTGELFF
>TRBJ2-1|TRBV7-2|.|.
TGTGCCAGCAGCTTTAGCAACCGTCTTCTCGGGAATGAGCAGTTCTTC
CASSFSNRLLGNEQFF
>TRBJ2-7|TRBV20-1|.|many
TGCAGTGCTATCTTTGGGGCGTTCTACGAGCAGTACTTC
CSAIFGAFYEQYF
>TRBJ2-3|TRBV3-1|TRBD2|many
TGTGCCAGCAGCCAGCCCCAAGGGACTAGCGGGAAAACAGATACGCAGTATTTT
CASSQPQGTSGKTDTQYF